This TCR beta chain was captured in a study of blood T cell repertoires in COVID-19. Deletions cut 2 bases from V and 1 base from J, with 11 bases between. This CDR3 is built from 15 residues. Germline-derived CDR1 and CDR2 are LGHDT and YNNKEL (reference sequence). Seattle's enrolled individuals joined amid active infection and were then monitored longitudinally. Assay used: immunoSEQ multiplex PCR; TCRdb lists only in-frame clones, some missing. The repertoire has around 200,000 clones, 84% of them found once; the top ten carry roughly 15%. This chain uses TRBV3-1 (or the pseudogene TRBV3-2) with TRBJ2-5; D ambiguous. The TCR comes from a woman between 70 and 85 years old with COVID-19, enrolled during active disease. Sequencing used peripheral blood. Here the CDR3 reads CASSQSITPQETQYF. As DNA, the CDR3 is TGTGCCAGCAGCCAATCAATAACTCCCCAAGAGACCCAGTACTTC.